This entry is about one T cell receptor (beta chain). The sample is drawn from a study of technical replicates of blood from several donors. The germline gives CDR1 SGHDT, CDR2 YYEEEE. The CDR3 has 13 residues. Trimming cost V 3 bases and J 5 bases, with 11 bases left between them. Measured with immunoSEQ multiplex PCR; TCRdb has only the in-frame clones, and not every one. This table holds 75,000 to 95,000 clones, less than 95% found once. Sequencing was done on a sample of T cells isolated from PBMCs. The TCR comes from a human donor in good health. The chain is built from TRBV5-6 and TRBJ2-5; a possible D gene is TRBD2 (6 bases). The CDR3 sequence: CASSSLRGETQYF. For the CDR3, the DNA is TGTGCCAGCAGCTCCCTACGGGGGGAGACCCAGTACTTC.